Each of the 8 T cell receptor beta chains below was sequenced from the same sample in a study of T cells in Graves' hyperthyroidism and ophthalmopathy. What was amplified from RNA transcripts were TCR beta CDR3 regions. HTBI primers were used for first-round RT-PCR of the TCR CDR3. A single record per CDR3 protein comes from TCRdb applying MiXCR to the multiplex PCR reads. The repertoire includes roughly 290,000 distinct CDR3 sequences, over 15% of them detected once, and 55% to 60% sits in the top ten. The sequenced material came from blood. These receptors originate from a woman in her sixties with Graves' ophthalmopathy.

CDR3 nucleotide sequence: TGTGCCAGCAGTGAAGTTACTCTAGGGGGGGGAGAGACCCAGTACTTC. As protein: CASSEVTLGGGETQYF. This sequence joins TRBV2 and TRBJ2-5, with D possibly matching TRBD2 (7 bases). The CDR3 totals 16 residues. From germline, CDR1 is SNHLY and CDR2 FYNNEI. V dropped 1 base and J dropped 4 bases, with 16 bases sitting between them.

Ten or more counts support this clonotype. The chain has TRBV20-1 and TRBJ1-5, with unresolved D. V was shortened by 6 bases and J by 0 bases, with 24 bases between the two germline ends. This CDR3 region has 18 residues. From germline, CDR1 is DFQATT and CDR2 SNEGSKA (reference sequence). The CDR3 is CSAGSVNSLGNSNQPQHF. Here the CDR3 DNA reads TGCAGTGCCGGGTCTGTAAACAGCCTGGGAAATAGCAATCAGCCCCAGCATTTT.

The DNA of the CDR3 is TGTGCCAGCAGCTTAGGTACCGAGACAGATACGCAGTATTTT. This codes for CASSLGTETDTQYF. J is TRBJ2-3 and V is TRBV5-4, with D hard to call. Germline CDR1 reads SGHNT; CDR2 reads YYREEE (reference sequence). The V end lost 2 bases, the J end lost 3 bases, and 10 bases lay between the germline ends. The CDR3 totals 14 residues. The full variable domain, completed using reference TRBV5-4 and TRBJ2-3, is ETGVTQSPTHLIKTRGQQVTLRCSSQSGHNTVSWYQQALGQGPQFIFQYYREEENGRGNFPPRFSGLQFPNYSSELNVNALELDDSALYLCASSLGTETDTQYFGPGTRLTVL.

This clonotype was seen at least ten times. This CDR3 reads CASRRQGGDEKLFF. In DNA form, the CDR3 reads TGTGCCAGCAGGAGACAGGGAGGAGATGAAAAACTGTTTTTT. This rearrangement joins TRBV12-3 or TRBV12-4 to TRBJ1-4; 7 bases map to TRBD1. This CDR3 spans 14 amino acids. Trimming took 6 bases from V and 6 from J; bases not matched to a gene: 7.

On this clonotype: A much larger clonotype is one base distant, so this may be a read error. The rearrangement links TRBV27 to TRBJ2-1; the D gene is possibly TRBD2 (6 bases). Germline CDR1 and CDR2: MNHEY and SMNVEV (reference sequence). The CDR3 is made up of 15 amino acids. The CDR3 here is CASSRAGTSYNGQFF. The CDR3 DNA reads as TGTGCCAGCAGTCGGGCGGGGACCTCGTACAATGGGCAGTTCTTC.

Only a few counts were recorded for this clonotype. The rearrangement joins TRBV4-2 to TRBJ1-1; 7 nucleotides align to TRBD1. V was clipped by 4 bases and J by 11 bases; unmatched bases: 13. The CDR3 sequence is 14 residues long. Germline assignment: CDR1 LGHNA and CDR2 YNFKEQ. Written as DNA, the CDR3 is TGTGCCAGCAGCCCCTCTAACCGACAGGGCTCGGCTTTCTTT. It translates to CASSPSNRQGSAFF.

The V and J genes are TRBV9 and TRBJ1-2; D remains unclear. The CDR3 runs 14 residues. CDR1 is SGDLS, CDR2 YYNGEE, per germline. Trimming left V 6 bases short and J 0 bases short, with 12 bases between. CDR3 DNA: TGTGCCAGCACCTTAGGGTATTCTAACTATGGCTACACCTTC. Translation: CASTLGYSNYGYTF. Variable domain in full (rest from reference TRBV9 and TRBJ1-2): DSGVTQTPKHLITATGQRVTLRCSPRSGDLSVYWYQQSLDQGLQFLIQYYNGEERAKGNILERFSAQQFPDLHSELNLSSLELGDSALYFCASTLGYSNYGYTFGSGTRLTVV.

In its sample, this clonotype was seen many times. The V call is TRBV4-3, the J call TRBJ1-2, with 8 bases that match TRBD1. Germline V gives CDR1 LGHNA, CDR2 YSLEER. This CDR3 has 14 residues. The V gene end was trimmed by 0 bases and the J gene end by 8 bases; junction bases not matched to a gene: 5. CDR3 sequence reads: CASSQEQGGEGYTF. The CDR3 DNA sequence: TGCGCCAGCAGCCAAGAACAGGGGGGTGAAGGCTACACCTTC.